This is a list of T cell receptor beta chains from one sample in a study of identifying expanded T cells in peripheral blood. Sequencing was performed with immunoSEQ multiplex PCR; in TCRdb, only in-frame clones are kept and a portion is missing. The sample has under 70,000 clones, about 89% seen once. The sequencing input was blood. All receptors derive from a person between 18 and 70 years old in good health. Both conserved end residues are part of each CDR3. A D gene is named only where the DNA matches it firmly. The listing skips clone size in some rows; elsewhere it reads once, few, many or a size class.

. | . | TRBJ2-3 | TRBV7-2 | TGTGCCAGCAGCTTAGGGACTGCATACCTCACAGATACGCAGTATTTT | CASSLGTAYLTDTQYF
TRBD2 | . | TRBJ2-5 | TRBV6-4 | TGTGCCAGCAGTGACTCGATCGGGGGGGGCCAAGAGACCCAGTACTTC | CASSDSIGGGQETQYF
. | once | TRBJ2-7 | TRBV27 | TGTGCCAGCAGACGGGGGACGACCTACGAGCAGTACTTC | CASRRGTTYEQYF
TRBD1 | . | TRBJ1-1 | TRBV27 | TGTGCCAGCGGGGGACAGGGGGTACCTATGAACACTGAAGCTTTCTTT | CASGGQGVPMNTEAFF
TRBD1 | few | TRBJ2-7 | TRBV28 | TGTGCCAGCATCGGGACAGGGTATTCGAACGAGCAGTACTTC | CASIGTGYSNEQYF
. | . | TRBJ2-7 | TRBV28 | TGTGCCAGCAGCACTCCTAGTCCACTATCCTACGAGCAGTACTTC | CASSTPSPLSYEQYF
. | . | TRBJ2-5 | TRBV7-9 | TGTGCCAGCAGCTTAGGGGACACTCAAGAGGGGACCCAGTACTTC | CASSLGDTQEGTQYF
. | . | TRBJ2-3 | TRBV7-2 | TGTGCCAGCAGATACAGGGCGTCCACAGATACGCAGTATTTT | CASRYRASTDTQYF
TRBD1 | . | TRBJ1-2 | TRBV6-1 | TGTGCCAGCAGTGAACACCGTGGGACAGGCTCCTATGGCTACACCTTC | CASSEHRGTGSYGYTF
. | . | TRBJ1-4 | TRBV4-1 | TGCGCCAGCAGCAGATCAGGCGAAAAACTGTTTTTT | CASSRSGEKLFF
. | . | TRBJ2-3 | TRBV10-1 | TGCGCCAGCAGCCGCGTCCAGACAGATACGCAGTATTTT | CASSRVQTDTQYF
. | . | TRBJ2-2 | TRBV5-1 | TGCGCCAGCAGCTTGAAGTTTGGAGTTACCGCAAACACCGGGGAGCTGTTTTTT | CASSLKFGVTANTGELFF
TRBD1 | . | TRBJ1-2 | TRBV7-8 | TGTGCCAGCAGCCAGGGGCAGGGGGCGCTTTATGGCTACACCTTC | CASSQGQGALYGYTF
TRBD2 | few | TRBJ2-1 | TRBV6-4 | TGTGCCACCAAGGTGGCTAGCGGGGGTGGAACTGAGCAGTTCTTC | CATKVASGGGTEQFF
TRBD1 | few | TRBJ2-5 | TRBV9 | TGTGCCAGCAGCATAGACAGGGAAGGAGAGACCCAGTACTTC | CASSIDREGETQYF
. | once | TRBJ1-1 | TRBV7-9 | TGTGCCAGCAGCCCGCCGCCCAGGAACACTGAAGCTTTCTTT | CASSPPPRNTEAFF
TRBD2 | once | TRBJ2-2 | TRBV5-1 | TGCGCCAGCAGCTTGGTTAAACTAGCGGGGGCTCTCACCGGGGAGCTGTTTTTT | CASSLVKLAGALTGELFF
. | . | TRBJ2-1 | TRBV10-1 | TGCGCCAGCAGTGAATTACTAGGGATGGGGAATGAGCAGTTCTTC | CASSELLGMGNEQFF
. | . | TRBJ1-5 | TRBV6-4 | TGTGCCAGCAGTGAAGCGGGGAATCAGCCCCAGCATTTT | CASSEAGNQPQHF
. | . | TRBJ2-5 | TRBV5-4 | TGTGCCAGCAGCTTGGCGGAGACCCAGTACTTC | CASSLAETQYF
. | . | TRBJ2-1 | TRBV11-2 | TGTGCCAGCAGCTTACGGATGGCCGATGAGCAGTTCTTC | CASSLRMADEQFF
. | . | TRBJ2-1 | TRBV27 | TGTGCCAGCAGTTTACAGGCTCCTAGTTTTTATGAGCAGTTCTTC | CASSLQAPSFYEQFF
. | . | TRBJ2-5 | TRBV6-5 | TGTGCCAGCAGTCCGGGGAGTCTCCAAGAGACCCAGTACTTC | CASSPGSLQETQYF
. | . | TRBJ2-7 | TRBV27 | TGTGCCAGCAGTTATCGACACACCGACCACGAGCAGTACTTC | CASSYRHTDHEQYF
. | . | TRBJ2-1 | TRBV4-1 | TGCGCCAGCAGCCAAGGCCCGGGCCTAGCAGTATTAGAGCAGTTCTTC | CASSQGPGLAVLEQFF
. | . | TRBJ2-3 | TRBV6-5 | TGTGCCAGCAGGTCCTCGGGGGTTGGCACAGATACGCAGTATTTT | CASRSSGVGTDTQYF